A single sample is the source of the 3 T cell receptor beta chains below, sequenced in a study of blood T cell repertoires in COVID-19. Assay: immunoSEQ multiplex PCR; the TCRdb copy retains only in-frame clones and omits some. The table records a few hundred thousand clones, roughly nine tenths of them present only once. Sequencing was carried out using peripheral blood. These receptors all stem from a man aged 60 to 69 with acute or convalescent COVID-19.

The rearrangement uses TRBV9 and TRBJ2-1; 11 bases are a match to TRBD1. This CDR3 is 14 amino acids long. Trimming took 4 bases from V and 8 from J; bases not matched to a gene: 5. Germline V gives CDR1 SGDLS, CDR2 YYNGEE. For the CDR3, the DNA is TGTGCCAGCAGCCCGGGGGACAGGGGGGATGAGCAGTTCTTC. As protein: CASSPGDRGDEQFF. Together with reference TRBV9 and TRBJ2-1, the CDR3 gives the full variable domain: DSGVTQTPKHLITATGQRVTLRCSPRSGDLSVYWYQQSLDQGLQFLIQYYNGEERAKGNILERFSAQQFPDLHSELNLSSLELGDSALYFCASSPGDRGDEQFFGPGTRLTVL.

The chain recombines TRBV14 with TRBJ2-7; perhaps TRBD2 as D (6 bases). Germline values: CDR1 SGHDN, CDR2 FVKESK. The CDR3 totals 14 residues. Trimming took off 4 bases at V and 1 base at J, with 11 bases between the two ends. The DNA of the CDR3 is TGTGCCAGCAGCCCGGGACTCCAGTCCTACGAGCAGTACTTC. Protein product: CASSPGLQSYEQYF.

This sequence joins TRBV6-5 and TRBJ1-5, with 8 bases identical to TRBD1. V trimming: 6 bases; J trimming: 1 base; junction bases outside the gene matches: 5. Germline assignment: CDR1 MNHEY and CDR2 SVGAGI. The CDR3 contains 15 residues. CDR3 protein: CASREGQASNQPQHF. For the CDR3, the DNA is TGTGCCAGCAGGGAGGGACAGGCGAGCAATCAGCCCCAGCATTTT.